Reported below is one TCR beta chain. Its antigen is undetermined. This record belongs to a study of spatial heterogeneity in lung cancer. Turning to the study itself: Raw reads showed each unique TCR and UMI combination turning up more than ten times on average.

Study results and caveats: The number of expanded tumor alpha and beta chains correlated with mutation number.

The ends lost 5 bases at V and 3 bases at J; junction bases unmatched: 5. This CDR3 is 15 amino acids long. TCRdb re-analysed the 5' RACE reads in MiXCR, keeping a single row per CDR3 protein. The repertoire has approximately 6,200 distinct CDR3 sequences, 17% of them found once; the top ten carry about 14%. Time point reported: sample taken at primary tumor resection. Samples came from around 70 TRACERx patients with untreated early-stage lung cancer. The receptor was isolated from a male donor with early-stage non-small cell lung cancer. The chain joins TRBV12-3 or TRBV12-4 to TRBJ2-3; TRBD1 agrees at 10 bases. Sequenced material: lung tumor tissue, taken at surgery. CDR3 nucleotide sequence: TGTGCCAGCAGTCCCTCGGACAGGGGGACAGATACGCAGTATTTT. Protein: CASSPSDRGTDTQYF.